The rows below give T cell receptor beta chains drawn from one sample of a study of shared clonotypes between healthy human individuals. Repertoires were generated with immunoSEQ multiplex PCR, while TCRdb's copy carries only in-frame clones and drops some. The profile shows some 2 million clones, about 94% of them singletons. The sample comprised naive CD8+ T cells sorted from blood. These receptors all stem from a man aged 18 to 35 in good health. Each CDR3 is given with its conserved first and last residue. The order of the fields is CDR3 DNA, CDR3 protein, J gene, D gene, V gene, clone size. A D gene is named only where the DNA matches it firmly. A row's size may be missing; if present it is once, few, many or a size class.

DNA: TGCGCCAGCAGCCTCCGGGACAGGGCGTTGGGGACTGAAGCTTTCTTT; CDR3: CASSLRDRALGTEAFF; J: TRBJ1-1; D: TRBD1; V: TRBV5-1; size: -
DNA: TGCGCCAGCAGCCTAACCCGGACAGGTCGCCGATCGAACACTGAAGCTTTCTTT; CDR3: CASSLTRTGRRSNTEAFF; J: TRBJ1-1; D: TRBD1; V: TRBV5-1; size: once
DNA: TGTGCCAGCAGTGATCGAGAGACCCAGTACTTC; CDR3: CASSDRETQYF; J: TRBJ2-5; D: -; V: TRBV2; size: -
DNA: TGTGCCAGCAGCAAGAAGGTCGGGGGGAGCGATCACGAGACCCAGTACTTC; CDR3: CASSKKVGGSDHETQYF; J: TRBJ2-5; D: -; V: TRBV21-1; size: -
DNA: TGTGCCAGTAGTACTTCGACTAGCGGGATCTACGAGCAGTACTTC; CDR3: CASSTSTSGIYEQYF; J: TRBJ2-7; D: TRBD2; V: TRBV19; size: -
DNA: TGCGCCAGCAGCCAAGATCTCCAGGGGGCTTTAGGTGAGCAGTTCTTC; CDR3: CASSQDLQGALGEQFF; J: TRBJ2-1; D: TRBD1; V: TRBV4-3; size: -
DNA: TGTGCCAGTAGTCCGAGGGACAGGGCGAACATTCAGTACTTC; CDR3: CASSPRDRANIQYF; J: TRBJ2-4; D: TRBD1; V: TRBV19; size: -
DNA: TGTGCCAGCAGCGGACAGGGTAACTATGGCTACACCTTC; CDR3: CASSGQGNYGYTF; J: TRBJ1-2; D: TRBD1; V: TRBV25-1; size: -
DNA: TGTGCCAGCAGCCATTCTCCCGGGACAGGGAACTCTGGGGCCAACGTCCTGACTTTC; CDR3: CASSHSPGTGNSGANVLTF; J: TRBJ2-6; D: TRBD1; V: TRBV7-9; size: -
DNA: TGCGCCAGCAGTGCTCATCTCAAGGACGAGCAGTACTTC; CDR3: CASSAHLKDEQYF; J: TRBJ2-7; D: -; V: TRBV10-2; size: -
DNA: TGTGCCAGCAGCGTAGGAGGGGTACCCTACGAGCAGTACTTC; CDR3: CASSVGGVPYEQYF; J: TRBJ2-7; D: -; V: TRBV9; size: once
DNA: TGTGCCAGTGGACAGGGCCGGACCACCCCCTACGGGGAGCTGTTTTTT; CDR3: CASGQGRTTPYGELFF; J: TRBJ2-2; D: TRBD1; V: TRBV7-8; size: -
DNA: TGTGCCAGCAGCTTCGGGGGGATGAACACTGAAGCTTTCTTT; CDR3: CASSFGGMNTEAFF; J: TRBJ1-1; D: -; V: TRBV5-6; size: -
DNA: TGTGCCAGCAGTTACTCATCTCGGACAGGGGGCGATGGCTACACCTTC; CDR3: CASSYSSRTGGDGYTF; J: TRBJ1-2; D: TRBD1; V: TRBV6-5; size: -
DNA: TGTGCCACCAGCAGAGATATAGGGATAAGAGGCAATCAGCCCCAGCATTTT; CDR3: CATSRDIGIRGNQPQHF; J: TRBJ1-5; D: -; V: TRBV15; size: once
DNA: TGTGCCAGCCGCGGCCAAGAGTACTATGGCTACACCTTC; CDR3: CASRGQEYYGYTF; J: TRBJ1-2; D: -; V: TRBV7-9; size: -
DNA: TGTGCCAGCAGTTACTCGGGGACAGGCCTCGAAGCTTTCTTT; CDR3: CASSYSGTGLEAFF; J: TRBJ1-1; D: TRBD1; V: TRBV6-5; size: -
DNA: TGTGCCAGCAGTGAAGGACCCCCCCCAGGGGAAGGGTGGGAGCAGTACTTC; CDR3: CASSEGPPPGEGWEQYF; J: TRBJ2-7; D: -; V: TRBV6-1; size: -
DNA: TGTGCCAGCAGCCCCACAGGGTGGGAGACCCAGTACTTC; CDR3: CASSPTGWETQYF; J: TRBJ2-5; D: -; V: TRBV7-6; size: -
DNA: TGTGCCAGCAGCTTGGGTCAGGAAGCTTTCTTT; CDR3: CASSLGQEAFF; J: TRBJ1-1; D: -; V: TRBV5-4; size: -
DNA: TGTGCCACCAGCACCCAGCGGGACACCGTTTCCCCCTACGAGCAGTACTTC; CDR3: CATSTQRDTVSPYEQYF; J: TRBJ2-7; D: -; V: TRBV15; size: -
DNA: TGCGCCAGCAGCGAGGGGGCGGAATACGAGCAGTACTTC; CDR3: CASSEGAEYEQYF; J: TRBJ2-7; D: TRBD1; V: TRBV5-1; size: -
DNA: TGTGCCAGCAGTGAAGCAGGGGGCCACACTGAAGCTTTCTTT; CDR3: CASSEAGGHTEAFF; J: TRBJ1-1; D: TRBD1; V: TRBV2; size: once
DNA: TGTGCCAGCAGCGGGACAGGGGGCATGGAGCAGTACTTC; CDR3: CASSGTGGMEQYF; J: TRBJ2-7; D: TRBD1; V: TRBV27; size: -
DNA: TGTGCCAGCAGCTTGGTTAGCGGCGCTTGGGAGCAGTACTTC; CDR3: CASSLVSGAWEQYF; J: TRBJ2-7; D: -; V: TRBV7-8; size: -
DNA: TGTGCCAGCAGATGGGGACAGGGAACCTCCTACGAGCAGTACTTC; CDR3: CASRWGQGTSYEQYF; J: TRBJ2-7; D: TRBD1; V: TRBV7-2; size: -
DNA: TGTGCCAGCAGTTTTCCCGGAGGAACCCTGAACACTGAAGCTTTCTTT; CDR3: CASSFPGGTLNTEAFF; J: TRBJ1-1; D: -; V: TRBV28; size: -
DNA: TGTGCCAGCGGTTCTAGCGGGAGCGTTGGCAATGAGCAGTTCTTC; CDR3: CASGSSGSVGNEQFF; J: TRBJ2-1; D: TRBD2; V: TRBV7-6; size: -
DNA: TGTGCCAGCAGCATCCGGGACTTCTCCTACGAGCAGTACTTC; CDR3: CASSIRDFSYEQYF; J: TRBJ2-7; D: -; V: TRBV7-9; size: -
DNA: TGTGCCAGTAGTATTCTTATCTCGACAGGGGAAGGCTACACCTTC; CDR3: CASSILISTGEGYTF; J: TRBJ1-2; D: TRBD1; V: TRBV19; size: -
DNA: TGTGCCAGCATAGAGGTTGCGAATCAGCCCCAGCATTTT; CDR3: CASIEVANQPQHF; J: TRBJ1-5; D: -; V: TRBV6-6; size: -
DNA: TGTGCCAGCAGTTTGTCCGAGGAGGGCTACAATGAGCAGTTCTTC; CDR3: CASSLSEEGYNEQFF; J: TRBJ2-1; D: -; V: TRBV27; size: -
DNA: TGTGCCAGCAGTGAATGGGACAGCCTACTCTACGAGCAGTACTTC; CDR3: CASSEWDSLLYEQYF; J: TRBJ2-7; D: TRBD1; V: TRBV2; size: -
DNA: TGCAGCGTTGAAGATCCTGGCAGGGCGGCTGAAGCTTTCTTT; CDR3: CSVEDPGRAAEAFF; J: TRBJ1-1; D: -; V: TRBV29-1; size: -
DNA: TGCGCCAGCAGCCAGGTACAGGGTAACACTGAAGCTTTCTTT; CDR3: CASSQVQGNTEAFF; J: TRBJ1-1; D: -; V: TRBV4-1; size: -
DNA: TGTGCCAGCAGCTTAGGGGCTAACTATGGCTACACCTTC; CDR3: CASSLGANYGYTF; J: TRBJ1-2; D: -; V: TRBV9; size: -
DNA: TGTGCCAGCAGTTTAGCGGGGACTAGCACAGATACGCAGTATTTT; CDR3: CASSLAGTSTDTQYF; J: TRBJ2-3; D: -; V: TRBV28; size: -
DNA: TGTGCCAGCAGTTTCTCTGCGGGAGAGGCGGCCAATGAGCAGTTCTTC; CDR3: CASSFSAGEAANEQFF; J: TRBJ2-1; D: TRBD2; V: TRBV27; size: -
DNA: TGTGCCAGCAGCGTAGGTGACAGGGAGGAGACCCAGTACTTC; CDR3: CASSVGDREETQYF; J: TRBJ2-5; D: TRBD1; V: TRBV9; size: -
DNA: TGCGCCAGCAGCCCCCGGACGGTCACCGGGGAGCTGTTTTTT; CDR3: CASSPRTVTGELFF; J: TRBJ2-2; D: -; V: TRBV4-1; size: -